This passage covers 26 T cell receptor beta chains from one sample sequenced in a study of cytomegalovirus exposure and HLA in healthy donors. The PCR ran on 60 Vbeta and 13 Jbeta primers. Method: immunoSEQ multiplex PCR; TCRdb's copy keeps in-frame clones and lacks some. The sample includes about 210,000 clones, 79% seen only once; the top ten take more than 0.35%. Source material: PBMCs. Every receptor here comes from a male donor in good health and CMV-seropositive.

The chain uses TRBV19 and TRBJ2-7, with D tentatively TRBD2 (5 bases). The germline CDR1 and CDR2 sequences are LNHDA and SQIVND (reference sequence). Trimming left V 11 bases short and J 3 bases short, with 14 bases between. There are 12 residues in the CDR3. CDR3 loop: CALEDWYYEQYF. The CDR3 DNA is TGTGCCTTGGAGGACTGGTACTACGAGCAGTACTTC. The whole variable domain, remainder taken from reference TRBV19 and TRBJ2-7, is DGGITQSPKYLFRKEGQNVTLSCEQNLNHDAMYWYRQDPGQGLRLIYYSQIVNDFQKGDIAEGYSVSREKKESFPLTVTSAQKNPTAFYLCALEDWYYEQYFGPGTRLTVT.

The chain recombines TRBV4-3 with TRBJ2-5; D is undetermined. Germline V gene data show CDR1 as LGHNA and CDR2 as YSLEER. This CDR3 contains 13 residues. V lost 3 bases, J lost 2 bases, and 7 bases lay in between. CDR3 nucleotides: TGCGCCAGCAGCCAGTGGCAGCAAGAGACCCAGTACTTC. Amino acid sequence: CASSQWQQETQYF.

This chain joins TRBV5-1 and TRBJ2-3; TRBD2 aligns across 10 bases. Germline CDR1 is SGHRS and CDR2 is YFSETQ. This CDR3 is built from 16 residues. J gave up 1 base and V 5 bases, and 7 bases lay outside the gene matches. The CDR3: CASRWTSGVGTDTQYF. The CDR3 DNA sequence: TGCGCCAGCAGATGGACTAGCGGAGTGGGCACAGATACGCAGTATTTT. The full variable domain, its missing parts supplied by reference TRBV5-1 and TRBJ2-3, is KAGVTQTPRYLIKTRGQQVTLSCSPISGHRSVSWYQQTPGQGLQFLFEYFSETQRNKGNFPGRFSGRQFSNSRSEMNVSTLELGDSALYLCASRWTSGVGTDTQYFGPGTRLTVL.

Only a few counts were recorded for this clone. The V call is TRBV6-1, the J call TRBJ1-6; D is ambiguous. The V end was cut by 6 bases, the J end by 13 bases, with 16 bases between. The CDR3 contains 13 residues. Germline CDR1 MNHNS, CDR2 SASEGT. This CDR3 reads CASRLGSDLPLHF. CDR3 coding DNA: TGTGCCAGCAGACTGGGCTCCGATTTGCCCCTCCACTTT.

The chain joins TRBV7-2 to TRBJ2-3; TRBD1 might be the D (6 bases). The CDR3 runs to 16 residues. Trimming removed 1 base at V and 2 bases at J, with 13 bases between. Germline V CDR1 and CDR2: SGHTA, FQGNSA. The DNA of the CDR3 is TGTGCCAGCAGCTTAGGCCAGGGGCTTGACACAGATACGCAGTATTTT. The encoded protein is CASSLGQGLDTDTQYF.

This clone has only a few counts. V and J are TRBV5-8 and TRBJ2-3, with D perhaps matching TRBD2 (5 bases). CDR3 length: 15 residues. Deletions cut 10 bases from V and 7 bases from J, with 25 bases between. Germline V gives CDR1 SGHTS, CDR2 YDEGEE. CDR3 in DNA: TGTGCCTCGATTTCGGGGAGCGTGACTCGTAATACGCAGTATTTT. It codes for CASISGSVTRNTQYF.

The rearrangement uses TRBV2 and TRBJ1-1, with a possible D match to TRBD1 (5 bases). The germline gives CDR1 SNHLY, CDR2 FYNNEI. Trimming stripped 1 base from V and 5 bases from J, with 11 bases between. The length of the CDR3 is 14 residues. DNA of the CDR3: TGTGCCAGCAGTGAAGGGGGGGGAAGGACTGAAGCTTTCTTT. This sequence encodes CASSEGGGRTEAFF. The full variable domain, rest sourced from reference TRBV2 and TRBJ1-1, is EPEVTQTPSHQVTQMGQEVILRCVPISNHLYFYWYRQILGQKVEFLVSFYNNEISEKSEIFDDQFSVERPDGSNFTLKIRSTKLEDSAMYFCASSEGGGRTEAFFGQGTRLTVV.

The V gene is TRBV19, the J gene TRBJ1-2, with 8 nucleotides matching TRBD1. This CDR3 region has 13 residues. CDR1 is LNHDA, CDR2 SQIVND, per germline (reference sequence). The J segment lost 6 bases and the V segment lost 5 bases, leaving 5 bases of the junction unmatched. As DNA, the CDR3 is TGTGCCAGTAGTCTGACAGGGGAGAATGGCTACACCTTC. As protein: CASSLTGENGYTF.

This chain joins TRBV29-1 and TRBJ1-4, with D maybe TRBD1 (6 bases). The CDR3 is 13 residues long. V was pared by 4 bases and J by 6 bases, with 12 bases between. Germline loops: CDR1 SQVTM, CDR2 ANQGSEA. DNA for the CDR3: TGCAGCGTTGGTCAGGGGAGATATGAAAAACTGTTTTTT. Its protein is CSVGQGRYEKLFF. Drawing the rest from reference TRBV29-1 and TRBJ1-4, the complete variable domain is SAVISQKPSRDICQRGTSLTIQCQVDSQVTMMFWYRQQPGQSLTLIATANQGSEATYESGFVIDKFPISRPNLTFSTLTVSNMSPEDSSIYLCSVGQGRYEKLFFGSGTQLSVL.

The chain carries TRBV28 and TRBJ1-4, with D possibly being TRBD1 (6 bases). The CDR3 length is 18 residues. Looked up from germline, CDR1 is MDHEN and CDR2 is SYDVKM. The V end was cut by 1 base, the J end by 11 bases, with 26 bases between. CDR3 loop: CASSLYPPREGEERKLFF. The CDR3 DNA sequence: TGTGCCAGCAGTTTATACCCCCCGCGGGAGGGGGAGGAGCGGAAACTGTTTTTT.

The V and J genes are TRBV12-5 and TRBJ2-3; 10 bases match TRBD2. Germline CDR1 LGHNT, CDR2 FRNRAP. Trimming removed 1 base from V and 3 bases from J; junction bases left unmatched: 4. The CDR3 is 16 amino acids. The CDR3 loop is CASGLGTSGTTDTQYF. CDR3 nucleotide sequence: TGTGCTAGTGGTTTGGGTACTAGCGGGACTACAGATACGCAGTATTTT. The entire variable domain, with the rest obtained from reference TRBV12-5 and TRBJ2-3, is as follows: DARVTQTPRHKVTEMGQEVTMRCQPILGHNTVFWYRQTMMQGLELLAYFRNRAPLDDSGMPKDRFSAEMPDATLATLKIQPSEPRDSAVYFCASGLGTSGTTDTQYFGPGTRLTVL.

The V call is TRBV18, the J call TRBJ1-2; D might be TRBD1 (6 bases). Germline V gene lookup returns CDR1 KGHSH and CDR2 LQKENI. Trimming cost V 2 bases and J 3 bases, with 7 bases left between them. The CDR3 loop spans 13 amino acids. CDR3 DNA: TGTGCCAGCTCACCATACAGGGACTATGGCTACACCTTC. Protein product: CASSPYRDYGYTF.

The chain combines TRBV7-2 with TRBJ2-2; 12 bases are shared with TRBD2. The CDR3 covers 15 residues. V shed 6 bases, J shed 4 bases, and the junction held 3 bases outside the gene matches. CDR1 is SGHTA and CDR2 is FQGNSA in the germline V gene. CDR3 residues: CASSLAGGTTGELFF. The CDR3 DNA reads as TGTGCCAGCAGTCTAGCGGGAGGGACCACCGGGGAGCTGTTTTTT. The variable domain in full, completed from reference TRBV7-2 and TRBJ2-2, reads GAGVSQSPSNKVTEKGKDVELRCDPISGHTALYWYRQSLGQGLEFLIYFQGNSAPDKSGLPSDRFSAERTGGSVSTLTIQRTQQEDSAVYLCASSLAGGTTGELFFGEGSRLTVL.

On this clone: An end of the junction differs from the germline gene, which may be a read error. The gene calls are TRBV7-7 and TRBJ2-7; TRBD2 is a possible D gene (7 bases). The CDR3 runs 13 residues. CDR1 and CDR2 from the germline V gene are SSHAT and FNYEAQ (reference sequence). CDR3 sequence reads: CASSARGGYEQYF. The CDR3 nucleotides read TGTGCTAGCAGCGCGAGGGGGGGCTACGAGCAGTACTTC. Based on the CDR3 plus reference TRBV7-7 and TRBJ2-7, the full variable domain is GAGVSQSPRYKVTKRGQDVTLRCDPISSHATLYWYQQALGQGPEFLTYFNYEAQPDKSGLPSDRFSAERPEGSISTLTIQRTEQRDSAMYRCASSARGGYEQYFGPGTRLTVT.

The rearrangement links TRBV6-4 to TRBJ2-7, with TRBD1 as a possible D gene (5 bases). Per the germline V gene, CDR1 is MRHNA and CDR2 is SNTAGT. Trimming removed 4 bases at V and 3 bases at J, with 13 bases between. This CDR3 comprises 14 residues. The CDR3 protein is CASSVNAGFYEQYF. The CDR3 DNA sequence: TGTGCCAGCAGTGTTAACGCAGGGTTCTACGAGCAGTACTTC.

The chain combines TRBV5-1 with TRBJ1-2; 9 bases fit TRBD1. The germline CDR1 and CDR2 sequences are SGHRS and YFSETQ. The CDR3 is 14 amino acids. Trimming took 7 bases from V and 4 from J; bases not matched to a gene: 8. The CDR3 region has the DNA TGCGCCAGCGGTAACACAGGGGGCGGCTATGGCTACACCTTC. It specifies CASGNTGGGYGYTF.

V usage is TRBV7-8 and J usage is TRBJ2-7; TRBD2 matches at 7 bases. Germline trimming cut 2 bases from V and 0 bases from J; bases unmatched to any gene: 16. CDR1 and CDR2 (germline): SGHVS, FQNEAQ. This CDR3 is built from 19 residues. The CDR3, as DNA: TGTGCCAGCAGCTTAACTGCGCGGGAGCGTATATCATTCTCCTACGAGCAGTACTTC. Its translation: CASSLTARERISFSYEQYF.

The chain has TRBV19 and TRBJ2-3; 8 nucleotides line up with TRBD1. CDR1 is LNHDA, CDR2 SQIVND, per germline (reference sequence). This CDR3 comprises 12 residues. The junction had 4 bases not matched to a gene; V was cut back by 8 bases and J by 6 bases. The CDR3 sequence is CASRRGPDTQYF. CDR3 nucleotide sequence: TGTGCCAGTCGCAGGGGGCCTGATACGCAGTATTTT. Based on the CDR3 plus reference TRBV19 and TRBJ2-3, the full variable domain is DGGITQSPKYLFRKEGQNVTLSCEQNLNHDAMYWYRQDPGQGLRLIYYSQIVNDFQKGDIAEGYSVSREKKESFPLTVTSAQKNPTAFYLCASRRGPDTQYFGPGTRLTVL.

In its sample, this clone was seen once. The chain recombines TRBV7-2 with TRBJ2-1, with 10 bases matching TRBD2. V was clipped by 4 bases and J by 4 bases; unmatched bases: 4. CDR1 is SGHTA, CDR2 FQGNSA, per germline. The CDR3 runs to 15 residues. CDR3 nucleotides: TGTGCCAGCAGCTCTCTAGCGGGAGCTTACAATGAGCAGTTCTTC. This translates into CASSSLAGAYNEQFF.

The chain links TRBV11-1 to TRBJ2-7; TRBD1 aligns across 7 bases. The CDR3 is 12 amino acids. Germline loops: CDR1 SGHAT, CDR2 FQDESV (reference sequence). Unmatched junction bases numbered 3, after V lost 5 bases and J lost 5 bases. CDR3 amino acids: CASSPQGDEQYF. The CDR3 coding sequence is TGTGCCAGCAGCCCCCAGGGGGACGAGCAGTACTTC.

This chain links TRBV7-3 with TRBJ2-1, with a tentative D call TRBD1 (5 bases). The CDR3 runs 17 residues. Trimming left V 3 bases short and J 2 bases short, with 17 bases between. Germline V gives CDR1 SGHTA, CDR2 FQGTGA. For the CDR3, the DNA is TGTGCCAGCAGCTTGTTTGGTCAGGGCGGCCCCTACAATGAGCAGTTCTTC. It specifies CASSLFGQGGPYNEQFF.

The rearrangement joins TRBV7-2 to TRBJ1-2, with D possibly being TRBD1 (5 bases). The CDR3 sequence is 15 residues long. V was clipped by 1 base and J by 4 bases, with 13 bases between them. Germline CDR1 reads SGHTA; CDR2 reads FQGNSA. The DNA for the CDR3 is TGTGCCAGCAGCTTAGGGGGGGTGATTCGCTATGGCTACACCTTC. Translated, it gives CASSLGGVIRYGYTF.

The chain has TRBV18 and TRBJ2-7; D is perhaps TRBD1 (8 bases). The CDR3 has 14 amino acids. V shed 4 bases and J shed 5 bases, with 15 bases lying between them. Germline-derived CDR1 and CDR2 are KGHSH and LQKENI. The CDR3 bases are TGTGCCAGCTCACGCCGACAGGGGAGGGACGAGCAGTACTTC. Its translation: CASSRRQGRDEQYF.

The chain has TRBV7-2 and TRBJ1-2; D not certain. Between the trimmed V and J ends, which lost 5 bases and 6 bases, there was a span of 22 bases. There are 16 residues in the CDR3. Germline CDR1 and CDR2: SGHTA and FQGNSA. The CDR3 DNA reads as TGTGCCAGCAGCCCCATGGGCGGGGAGGGATCAAATGGCTACACCTTC. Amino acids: CASSPMGGEGSNGYTF.

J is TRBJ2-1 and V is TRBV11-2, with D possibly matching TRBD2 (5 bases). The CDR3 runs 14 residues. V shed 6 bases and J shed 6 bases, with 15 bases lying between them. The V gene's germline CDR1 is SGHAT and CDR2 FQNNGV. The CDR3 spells CASSRDPTLNEQFF. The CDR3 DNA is TGTGCCAGCAGTCGGGATCCCACCCTCAATGAGCAGTTCTTC. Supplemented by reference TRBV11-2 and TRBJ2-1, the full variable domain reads EAGVAQSPRYKIIEKRQSVAFWCNPISGHATLYWYQQILGQGPKLLIQFQNNGVVDDSQLPKDRFSAERLKGVDSTLKIQPAKLEDSAVYLCASSRDPTLNEQFFGPGTRLTVL.

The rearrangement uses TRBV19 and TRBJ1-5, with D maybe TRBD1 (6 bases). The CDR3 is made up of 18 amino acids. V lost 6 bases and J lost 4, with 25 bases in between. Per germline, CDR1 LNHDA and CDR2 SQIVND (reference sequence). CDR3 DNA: TGTGCCAGTAGACGAAATCTACCGGGACAATCTAGGAATCAGCCCCAGCATTTT. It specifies CASRRNLPGQSRNQPQHF. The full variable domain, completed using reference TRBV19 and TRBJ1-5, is DGGITQSPKYLFRKEGQNVTLSCEQNLNHDAMYWYRQDPGQGLRLIYYSQIVNDFQKGDIAEGYSVSREKKESFPLTVTSAQKNPTAFYLCASRRNLPGQSRNQPQHFGDGTRLSIL.